The source of this TCR beta chain is a study of cytomegalovirus exposure and HLA in healthy donors. It was with 60 Vbeta and 13 Jbeta primers that the PCR ran. Only in-frame clones appear in the TCRdb table, and some are missing; sequencing was by immunoSEQ multiplex PCR. The sample records 100,000 or so clones, around 15% being singletons. Sequencing was performed on PBMCs. The receptor's source is a female donor in good health and CMV-seronegative.

CDR3 loop: CASSLWGRGGGSYEQYF. CDR3 DNA: TGTGCCAGCAGCTTATGGGGCCGGGGAGGGGGCTCCTACGAGCAGTACTTC. The gene calls are TRBV7-2 and TRBJ2-7; perhaps TRBD2 as D (7 bases). From germline, CDR1 is SGHTA and CDR2 FQGNSA. V lost 2 bases, J lost 0 bases, and 17 bases lay in between. The CDR3 is 17 amino acids.